The subject of this entry is one T cell receptor beta chain. This record belongs to a study of CD8+ T cells in alopecia areata. CDR3 length equals 16 residues. CDR1 is SGHDT, CDR2 YYEEEE, per germline. V lost 1 base, J lost 1 base, and 13 bases lay in between. Once RNA had been extracted, it was reverse transcribed into cDNA to act as the sequencing template. TCRdb keeps only in-frame clones here, not all; method: immunoSEQ multiplex PCR. The sample holds about 120,000 clones; approximately 49% are singletons and the top ten take roughly 20%. Samples from alopecia areata patients were lesional scalp punch biopsies and peripheral blood.

The receptor's source is a human donor with alopecia areata. Sequencing was performed on CD8+ T cells sorted from blood, taken at week 0. V gene TRBV5-6 combines with J gene TRBJ2-3, with D possibly TRBD2 on 5 matching bases. CDR3 protein: CASSLLREWGTDTQYF. Here the CDR3 DNA reads TGTGCCAGCAGCTTGCTAAGGGAGTGGGGCACAGATACGCAGTATTTT.